The 18 T cell receptor beta chains listed next were all sequenced from one sample in a study of regulatory T cells in long-lasting Graves disease. Time point in this sample: newly diagnosed GD, antithyroid drugs for less than 3 months. Preparation of the TCR library used RNA extracted from PBMCs. Building of the TCR beta libraries involved iRepertoire HTBI primers and Arm-PCR of CDR3 regions. TCRdb recomputed calls from the multiplex PCR reads with MiXCR, one row per CDR3 protein. The top ten clones hold roughly 18% of a sample with 350,000 to 550,000 distinct CDR3 sequences, 12% to 15% of them seen once. These sequences were also reported in another study, on T cells in Graves' hyperthyroidism and ophthalmopathy.

The material sequenced was peripheral blood mononuclear cells (PBMCs), taken at new diagnosis, from a patient treated with antithyroid drugs. These receptors all stem from a woman aged 50 to 65 with Graves disease.

This clonotype was recorded many times. This rearrangement joins TRBV24-1 to TRBJ2-7; a weak D match, TRBD1 (6 bases). V lost 4 bases, J lost 5 bases, and 8 bases lay in between. This CDR3 is 12 amino acids long. Germline CDR1 KGHDR, CDR2 SFDVKD. The CDR3 protein is CATSEAGDEQYF. Here the CDR3 DNA reads TGTGCCACCAGTGAGGCAGGGGACGAGCAGTACTTC.

This clonotype was counted many times. The chain joins TRBV28 to TRBJ2-5; possible D gene TRBD2, 6 bases. With 6 bases removed from V and 2 bases from J, the gap between germline ends came to 16 bases. This CDR3 region has 15 residues. Germline V gene data show CDR1 as MDHEN and CDR2 as SYDVKM. As DNA, the CDR3 is TGTGCCAGCAGCACACGGAGGGGTACGCAAGAGACCCAGTACTTC. It yields the protein CASSTRRGTQETQYF.

The chain links TRBV6-5 to TRBJ1-3; no clear D gene. Trimming shortened V by 2 bases and J by 1 base, and 18 bases separated the two germline ends. From germline, CDR1 is MNHEY and CDR2 SVGAGI. This CDR3 contains 18 residues. CDR3 sequence (DNA): TGTGCCAGCAGTTACATGACGAGTAGTCTAGCTTCTGGAAACACCATATATTTT. Translating it yields CASSYMTSSLASGNTIYF.

This clonotype was seen just once. The chain employs TRBV2 and TRBJ2-1; 10 bases align to TRBD2. After removal of 3 bases from V and 5 bases from J, the junction contained 4 bases not matched to a gene. The germline V gene has CDR1 SNHLY and CDR2 FYNNEI. There are 15 residues in the CDR3. The CDR3 DNA sequence: TGTGCCAGCAGTGACGGACTAGCGGTTAACAATGAGCAGTTCTTC. It encodes CASSDGLAVNNEQFF.

This clonotype was detected many times. V gene TRBV3-1 combines with J gene TRBJ2-5, with TRBD2 matching 9 bases. Germline V CDR1 and CDR2: LGHDT, YNNKEL (reference sequence). The CDR3 consists of 13 residues. V shed 6 bases, J shed 3 bases, and the junction held 2 bases outside the gene matches. The CDR3 protein is CASRIAGEETQYF. The CDR3 DNA reads TGTGCCAGCAGGATAGCGGGAGAAGAGACCCAGTACTTC.

This clonotype occurred a few times. The rearrangement joins TRBV11-2 to TRBJ2-1; 14 bases fit TRBD2. V lost 6 bases and J lost 7; bases outside the gene matches: 8. This CDR3 is 16 amino acids long. Germline CDR1 and CDR2: SGHAT and FQNNGV. CDR3 nucleotide sequence: TGTGCCAGCAGTCGGCGGACTAGCGGGAGGCCGAATGAGCAGTTCTTC. Amino acids: CASSRRTSGRPNEQFF. Drawing the rest from reference TRBV11-2 and TRBJ2-1, the complete variable domain is EAGVAQSPRYKIIEKRQSVAFWCNPISGHATLYWYQQILGQGPKLLIQFQNNGVVDDSQLPKDRFSAERLKGVDSTLKIQPAKLEDSAVYLCASSRRTSGRPNEQFFGPGTRLTVL.

This clonotype was seen once. A much larger clone lies one base from this, so it may be a read error. The rearrangement uses TRBV10-3 and TRBJ2-5; 7 positions match TRBD2. The length of the CDR3 is 14 residues. Germline V lookup: CDR1 ENHRY, CDR2 SYGVKD. V was clipped by 10 bases and J by 5 bases; unmatched bases: 13. The CDR3 loop is CATTMNAGVETQYF. Here the CDR3 DNA reads TGTGCCACGACTATGAACGCGGGAGTTGAGACCCAGTACTTC.

The chain's CDR3 is CASSLAGQGRNTIYF. The CDR3 DNA reads TGCGCCAGCAGCTTGGCCGGACAGGGGCGAAACACCATATATTTT. V is TRBV5-1 and J is TRBJ1-3; 9 bases align to TRBD1. This CDR3 region has 15 residues. The junction had 3 bases not matched to a gene; V was cut back by 0 bases and J by 5 bases. Germline V gene data show CDR1 as SGHRS and CDR2 as YFSETQ.

This clonotype turned up a few times. The chain has TRBV7-9 and TRBJ2-7; TRBD2 matches at 13 bases. The CDR3 loop spans 17 amino acids. V shed 3 bases, J shed 2 bases, and the junction held 7 bases outside the gene matches. CDR1 is SEHNR, CDR2 FQNEAQ, per germline (reference sequence). The CDR3 DNA sequence: TGTGCCAGCAGCTTCCCCGCCGGGACTAGCGGGACCTACGAGCAGTACTTC. Translated: CASSFPAGTSGTYEQYF.

In its sample, this clonotype was seen many times. The rearrangement uses TRBV6-1 and TRBJ1-4; perhaps TRBD1 as D (5 bases). CDR1 is MNHNS and CDR2 is SASEGT in the germline V gene. The V and J ends lost 0 bases and 8 bases respectively, with 10 bases between them. The CDR3 consists of 14 residues. CDR3 protein: CASSEAKGREKLFF. CDR3 bases: TGTGCCAGCAGTGAAGCCAAGGGGCGGGAAAAACTGTTTTTT.

This clonotype was counted ten times or more. V usage is TRBV10-3 and J usage is TRBJ2-1, with 8 bases fitting TRBD1. The CDR3 length is 13 residues. CDR1 is ENHRY and CDR2 is SYGVKD in the germline V gene. V was clipped by 7 bases and J by 9 bases; unmatched bases: 8. Here the CDR3 reads CAIMGTGGSEQFF. The CDR3 nucleotides read TGTGCCATCATGGGGACAGGAGGAAGTGAGCAGTTCTTC.

At least ten counts were recorded for this clonotype. V usage is TRBV27 and J usage is TRBJ2-5; 16 bases match TRBD2. This CDR3 has 18 residues. The V gene's germline CDR1 is MNHEY and CDR2 SMNVEV (reference sequence). Losses at the gene ends were 5 bases for V and 5 bases for J; bases not matched to a gene: 11. This CDR3 is CASSPLGTSGRAGETQYF. CDR3 DNA sequence: TGTGCCAGCAGTCCCCTGGGGACTAGCGGGAGGGCCGGGGAGACCCAGTACTTC.

Only a few counts were recorded for this clonotype. The genes are TRBV27 and TRBJ2-1, with D perhaps assigned TRBD1 or TRBD2 (5 bases each). Between the trimmed V and J ends, which lost 3 bases and 0 bases, there was a span of 18 bases. The CDR3 is 18 amino acids. The germline V gene has CDR1 MNHEY and CDR2 SMNVEV (reference sequence). The CDR3 DNA sequence: TGTGCCAGCAGTTTTGTTGGACGGGCAGGGAGCTCCTACAATGAGCAGTTCTTC. Its translation: CASSFVGRAGSSYNEQFF.

This clonotype has a count of ten or more. The chain joins TRBV11-2 to TRBJ2-1; D is ambiguous. This CDR3 has 14 residues. Trimming shortened V by 3 bases and J by 5 bases, and 11 bases separated the two germline ends. Germline CDR1 is SGHAT and CDR2 is FQNNGV. In nucleotides, the CDR3 is TGTGCCAGCAGCTTGACGTATAGGGACAATGAGCAGTTCTTC. This gives the protein CASSLTYRDNEQFF.

This clonotype was recorded a few times. The CDR3 here is CSVVDRVYEQYF. Here the CDR3 DNA reads TGCAGCGTCGTGGACCGCGTTTACGAGCAGTACTTC. This chain connects TRBV29-1 to TRBJ2-7, with D unclear. Germline CDR1 reads SQVTM; CDR2 reads ANQGSEA. CDR3 length: 12 amino acids. V was pared by 6 bases and J by 4 bases, with 13 bases between.

This clonotype was observed at least ten times. The chain carries TRBV7-8 and TRBJ2-7; TRBD1 is a possible D gene (5 bases). V gave up 4 bases and J gave up 0 bases, with 13 bases separating them. There are 15 residues in the CDR3. Germline V gene sequence: CDR1 SGHVS, CDR2 FQNEAQ. For the CDR3, the DNA is TGTGCCAGCAGCTGGCAGGGCTCCAGCTCCTACGAGCAGTACTTC. Amino acid sequence: CASSWQGSSSYEQYF.

The V gene is TRBV20-1, the J gene TRBJ2-7, with 9 positions matching TRBD1. This CDR3 is built from 13 residues. From germline, CDR1 is DFQATT and CDR2 SNEGSKA (reference sequence). V gave up 3 bases and J gave up 3 bases; unmatched junction bases: 3. In DNA, the CDR3 is TGCAGTGCTAGCCCGGGACAGGGCTACGAGCAGTACTTC. Translation gives CSASPGQGYEQYF.

This clonotype was observed a few times. This rearrangement joins TRBV5-1 to TRBJ2-5, with D perhaps TRBD2 (6 bases). V was trimmed by 5 bases and J by 4 bases, leaving 21 bases between them. The CDR3 covers 16 residues. Germline CDR1 and CDR2: SGHRS and YFSETQ. The CDR3 DNA is TGCGCCAGCAGTTCACCGGGGGAGGCCGTAGGAGAGACCCAGTACTTC. It specifies CASSSPGEAVGETQYF.